Sequencing of this T cell receptor (beta chain) was carried out in a study of T cells in Graves' hyperthyroidism and ophthalmopathy. The study's findings and limits: Peripheral blood also featured most of the thyroid clonotypes expanded above 0.001.

Patients aged 18 to 65 had newly diagnosed hyperthyroidism of under 2 months' duration. Diagnostic decisions used clinical symptoms, serum thyroxine and TRAb, thyroid ultrasound and orbital computed tomography. RNA transcripts served as the template for amplifying TCR beta CDR3 regions. An initial round of RT-PCR targeting the TCR CDR3 relied on the HTBI primer set. TCRdb processed the multiplex PCR reads anew with MiXCR; each CDR3 protein has one entry. The sample yields some 440,000 distinct CDR3 sequences, about 15% seen once. The V gene's germline CDR1 is SNHLY and CDR2 FYNNEI. This CDR3 is 13 amino acids long. The ends were cut back, 10 bases at V and 5 bases at J, with 15 bases in the middle. As concerns this clonotype: Its antigen remains unidentified. A much larger clone differs from this one at a single base, so this may be a read error.

The rearrangement links TRBV2 to TRBJ2-1; D possibly corresponds to TRBD1 (6 bases). The clonotype originates from a woman aged 18-29 years with Graves' hyperthyroidism. The specimen sequenced was blood. The CDR3 DNA reads as TGTGCCAACAGGGCCCCTAAGGACAATGAGCAGTTCTTC. Its protein product is CANRAPKDNEQFF.